This T cell receptor beta chain stems from a study of T cell changes during pregnancy in multiple sclerosis (dated by TCRdb to between 2018 and 2021). Broadly, across the study: In women with multiple sclerosis, the researchers looked at how the T cell repertoire shifted as pregnancy progressed.

Library preparation was by the immunoSEQ multiplex PCR assay. The table was pulled from immuneACCESS by TCRdb, which kept in-frame rearrangements only. Such tables lose some clones; where checked, under half of the loss comes from unresolved V genes, and the rest has no known cause. The sample records 48,000 or so clones, about 90% of which are singletons. 1% to 1.5% of the sample goes to the ten largest clones. Concerning this clone itself: Its antigen specificity is not known. No base qualities exist here, and no much larger clone lies one base off it.

The source material was CD4+ T cells from peripheral blood mononuclear cells, sampled in the second trimester of pregnancy. The origin of this receptor is a female donor with multiple sclerosis, enrolled in a pregnancy study.

The CDR3: CASSQDWGDGYTF. Here is the DNA: TGTGCCAGCAGCCAAGATTGGGGAGATGGCTACACCTTC. The V and J genes are TRBV14 and TRBJ1-2, with the D gene not confidently named. The CDR1 and CDR2 encoded by the germline V gene are SGHDN and FVKESK. V is cut by 0 bases and J by 6 bases, and the space between the germline ends is 8 bases. The CDR3 spans 13 residues, from the cysteine through the phenylalanine. Only CDR3 DNA is held: 39 bases, read in frame from base 1.